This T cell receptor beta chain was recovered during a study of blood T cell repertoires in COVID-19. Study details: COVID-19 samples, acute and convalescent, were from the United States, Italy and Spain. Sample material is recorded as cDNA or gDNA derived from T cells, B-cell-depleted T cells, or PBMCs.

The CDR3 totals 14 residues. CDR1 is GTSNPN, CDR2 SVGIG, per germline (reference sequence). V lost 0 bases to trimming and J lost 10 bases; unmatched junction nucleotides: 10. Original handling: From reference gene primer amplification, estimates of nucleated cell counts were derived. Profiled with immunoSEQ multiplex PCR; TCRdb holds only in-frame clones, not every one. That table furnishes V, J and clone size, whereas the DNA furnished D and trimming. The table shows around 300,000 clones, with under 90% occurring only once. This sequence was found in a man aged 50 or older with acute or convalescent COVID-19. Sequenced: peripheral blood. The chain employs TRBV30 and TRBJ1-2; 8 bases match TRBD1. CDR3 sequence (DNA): TGTGCCTGGAGTGTCGGACAGGGTACTTCTGTCTACACCTTC. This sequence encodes CAWSVGQGTSVYTF. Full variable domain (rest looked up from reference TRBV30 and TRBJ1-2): SQTIHQWPATLVQPVGSPLSLECTVEGTSNPNLYWYRQAAGRGLQLLFYSVGIGQISSEVPQNLSASRPQDRQFILSSKKLLLSDSGFYLCAWSVGQGTSVYTFGSGTRLTVV.